This T cell receptor (beta chain) was found in a study of identical twins. Findings and limits, study-wide: Alpha sequences out of frame and shared by twins had excess low generation probability. Zero-insertion results could be subject to partial confounding by invariant MAIT and iNKT cells.

TCRdb redid the calling of the 5' RACE reads with MiXCR, one entry per CDR3 protein. Of approximately 210,000 distinct CDR3 sequences in the sample, approximately 9% were seen once. Germline CDR1 reads LNHNV; CDR2 reads YYDKDF (reference sequence). This CDR3 region has 13 residues. The V segment lost 8 bases and the J segment 1 base; nucleotides outside the gene matches: 2. This clonotype was recorded at least ten times. Its specificity is not known. This sequence joins TRBV15 and TRBJ1-5; 7 nucleotides agree with TRBD1. The clonotype comes from a woman aged 18 to 35 in good health. The sample was memory (CD45RO+) T cells sorted from blood. The CDR3 DNA reads TGTGCCACCGCACAGGGGAGCAATCAGCCCCAGCATTTT. It specifies CATAQGSNQPQHF.